The 14 T cell receptor beta chains in this list originate from one sample, sequenced in a study of cytomegalovirus exposure and HLA in healthy donors. Researchers ran the PCR with 60 Vbeta and 13 Jbeta primers. Some clones are missing from TCRdb's copy, which holds only in-frame ones; the method was immunoSEQ multiplex PCR. The sample holds around 130,000 clones, roughly 80% seen once. The sequenced sample consisted of PBMCs. These receptors originate from a woman aged 40-49 years in good health and CMV-seronegative.

The chain carries TRBV7-9 and TRBJ1-2; possible D gene TRBD1, 5 bases. This CDR3 contains 15 residues. Trimming left V 6 bases short and J 3 bases short, with 17 bases between. Germline V CDR1 and CDR2: SEHNR, FQNEAQ (reference sequence). The CDR3 nucleotides read TGTGCCAGCAGGTTGGGTAATACAGGATACTATGGCTACACCTTC. Its translation: CASRLGNTGYYGYTF.

The chain recombines TRBV25-1 with TRBJ1-1; 8 bases are a match to TRBD1. J gave up 1 base and V 1 base, and 2 bases lay outside the gene matches. Germline CDR1 and CDR2: MGHDK and SYGVNS. The CDR3 length is 15 residues. This CDR3 reads CASSEWDRRNTEAFF. For the CDR3, the DNA is TGTGCCAGCAGTGAATGGGACAGGCGGAACACTGAAGCTTTCTTT.

The chain links TRBV11-2 to TRBJ2-2, with 8 bases identical to TRBD2. From germline, CDR1 is SGHAT and CDR2 FQNNGV. With V trimmed by 4 bases and J by 0 bases, 1 base remained unmatched. This CDR3 contains 15 residues. Written as DNA, the CDR3 is TGTGCCAGCAGCTCGACTAGCGCGAACACCGGGGAGCTGTTTTTT. Translated: CASSSTSANTGELFF.

To note about this clone: One end of the junction does not line up with germline, which may come from a read error. The CDR3 loop reads CASSTGDRGYGYPF. In DNA form, the CDR3 reads TGTGCCAGTAGTACAGGGGACCGTGGCTATGGCTACCCCTTC. This chain links TRBV19 with TRBJ1-2; D is possibly TRBD1 (6 bases). Germline loops: CDR1 LNHDA, CDR2 SQIVND (reference sequence). The CDR3 has 14 residues.

The J gene is TRBJ2-7, the V gene TRBV4-1, with 9 bases fitting TRBD2. From germline, CDR1 is MGHRA and CDR2 YSYEKL. V shed 5 bases, J shed 1 base, and the junction held 6 bases outside the gene matches. This CDR3 contains 15 residues. The CDR3: CASSWETSGSYEQYF. The DNA for the CDR3 is TGCGCCAGCAGCTGGGAAACTAGCGGGTCCTACGAGCAGTACTTC.

The chain couples TRBV7-2 to TRBJ2-3, with 12 bases lining up with TRBD2. The CDR3 runs to 16 residues. Looked up from germline, CDR1 is SGHTA and CDR2 is FQGNSA. J was trimmed by 4 bases and V by 5 bases; bases with no gene match: 7. DNA of the CDR3: TGTGCCAGCAGCACCCAGACTAGCGGGAGTTCAGATACGCAGTATTTT. Translation: CASSTQTSGSSDTQYF.

This clone was observed a few times. The chain employs TRBV4-3 and TRBJ1-1, with D perhaps TRBD1 (5 bases). The CDR3 totals 13 residues. The germline gives CDR1 LGHNA, CDR2 YSLEER. Trimming took 4 bases from V and 3 from J, leaving 9 bases between them. This CDR3 reads CASSLGTHTEAFF. In DNA form, the CDR3 reads TGCGCCAGCAGCCTCGGGACTCACACTGAAGCTTTCTTT.

The chain links TRBV10-3 to TRBJ1-4; 7 bases fit TRBD1. Germline CDR1 ENHRY, CDR2 SYGVKD. The CDR3 runs to 16 residues. V trimming: 2 bases; J trimming: 5 bases; junction bases outside the gene matches: 8. The CDR3 DNA reads as TGTGCCATCAGTGAGAGGGGGCCAGTGAGGAATGAAAAACTGTTTTTT. This translates into CAISERGPVRNEKLFF.

The gene calls are TRBV4-2 and TRBJ1-4; the D gene is possibly TRBD1 (6 bases). CDR1 and CDR2 (germline): LGHNA, YNFKEQ. The CDR3 covers 17 residues. Trimming shortened V by 1 base and J by 7 bases, and 19 bases separated the two germline ends. The CDR3 DNA sequence: TGTGCCAGCAGCCAAGGGACGATGAGACAGGCTACTGAAAAACTGTTTTTT. It is translated as CASSQGTMRQATEKLFF.

The CDR3 sequence is CASSLWTRPYSNQPQHF. Written as DNA, the CDR3 is TGTGCCAGCAGCCTCTGGACTAGGCCGTATAGCAATCAGCCCCAGCATTTT. The J gene is TRBJ1-5, the V gene TRBV5-6, with D uncertain. The CDR3 covers 17 residues. Trimming took 4 bases from V and 0 from J, leaving 17 bases between them. Germline assignment: CDR1 SGHDT and CDR2 YYEEEE.

The chain has TRBV5-1 and TRBJ1-1; the D is unclear. The CDR3 spans 14 residues. CDR1 and CDR2 (germline): SGHRS, YFSETQ. Trimming pared 4 bases from V and 1 base from J, leaving 11 bases between. CDR3 bases: TGCGCCAGCAGCCTACCCTTCGGGAACACTGAAGCTTTCTTT. It yields the protein CASSLPFGNTEAFF.

The chain uses TRBV4-2 and TRBJ1-4; 7 bases match TRBD1. The CDR3 has 18 amino acids. The ends lost 0 bases at V and 7 bases at J; junction bases unmatched: 14. CDR1 is LGHNA, CDR2 YNFKEQ, per germline. The CDR3 protein is CASSQDRGGTASSEKLFF. CDR3 nucleotides: TGTGCCAGCAGCCAAGATCGTGGGGGGACAGCGTCGAGTGAAAAACTGTTTTTT.

The chain links TRBV6-6 to TRBJ1-2; the D gene is possibly TRBD1 (5 bases). Germline CDR1 and CDR2: MNHNY and SVGAGI (reference sequence). The CDR3 runs 11 residues. Trimming shortened V by 5 bases and J by 4 bases, and 5 bases separated the two germline ends. CDR3 DNA: TGTGCCAGCAGTGACAGCTATGGCTACACCTTC. It translates to CASSDSYGYTF.

This clone has just one count. The chain joins TRBV2 to TRBJ1-2; 9 positions agree with TRBD1. J was trimmed by 6 bases and V by 4 bases; bases with no gene match: 6. The CDR3 covers 14 residues. Looked up from germline, CDR1 is SNHLY and CDR2 is FYNNEI. The CDR3 DNA reads as TGTGCCAGCAGTGCCACCGGGACAGGGAATGGCTACACCTTC. This translates into CASSATGTGNGYTF.